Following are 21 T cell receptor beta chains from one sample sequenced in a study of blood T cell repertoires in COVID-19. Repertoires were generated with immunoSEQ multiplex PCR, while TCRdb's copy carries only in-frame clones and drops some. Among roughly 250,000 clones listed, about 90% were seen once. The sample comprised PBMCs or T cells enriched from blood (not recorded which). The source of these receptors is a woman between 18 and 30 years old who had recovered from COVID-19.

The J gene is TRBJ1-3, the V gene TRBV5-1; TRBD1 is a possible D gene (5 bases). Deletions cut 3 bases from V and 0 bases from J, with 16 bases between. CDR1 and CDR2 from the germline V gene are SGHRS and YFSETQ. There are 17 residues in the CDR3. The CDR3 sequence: CASSSGPGGSSGNTIYF. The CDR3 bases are TGCGCCAGCAGCTCAGGACCGGGGGGTAGCTCTGGAAACACCATATATTTT.

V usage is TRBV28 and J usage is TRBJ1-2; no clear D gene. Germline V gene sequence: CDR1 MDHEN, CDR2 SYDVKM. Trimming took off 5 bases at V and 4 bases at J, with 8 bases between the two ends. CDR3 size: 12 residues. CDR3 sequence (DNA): TGTGCCAGCAGTGAAGAGGCCTATGGCTACACCTTC. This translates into CASSEEAYGYTF.

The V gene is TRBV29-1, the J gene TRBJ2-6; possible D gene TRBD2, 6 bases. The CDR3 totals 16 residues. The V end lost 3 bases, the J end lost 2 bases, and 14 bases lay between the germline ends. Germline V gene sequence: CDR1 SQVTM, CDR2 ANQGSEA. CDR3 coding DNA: TGCAGCGTTGATGAAGGGACTGGGACTGGGGCCAACGTCCTGACTTTC. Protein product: CSVDEGTGTGANVLTF. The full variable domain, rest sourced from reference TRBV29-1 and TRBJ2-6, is SAVISQKPSRDICQRGTSLTIQCQVDSQVTMMFWYRQQPGQSLTLIATANQGSEATYESGFVIDKFPISRPNLTFSTLTVSNMSPEDSSIYLCSVDEGTGTGANVLTFGAGSRLTVL.

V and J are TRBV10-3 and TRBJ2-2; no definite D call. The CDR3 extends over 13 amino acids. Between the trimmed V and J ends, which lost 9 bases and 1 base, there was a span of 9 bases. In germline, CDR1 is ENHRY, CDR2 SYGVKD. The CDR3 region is CAIQTGNTGELFF. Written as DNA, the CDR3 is TGTGCCATTCAGACTGGGAACACCGGGGAGCTGTTTTTT.

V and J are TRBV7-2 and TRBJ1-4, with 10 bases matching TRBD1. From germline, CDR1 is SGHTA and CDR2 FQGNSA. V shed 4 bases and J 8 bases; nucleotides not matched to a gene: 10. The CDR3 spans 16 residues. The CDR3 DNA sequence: TGTGCCAGCAGCTCAGGGCCCGGGACAGGGGCGGAAAAACTGTTTTTT. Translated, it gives CASSSGPGTGAEKLFF.

The CDR3 loop is CASGLGQAYSGNTIYF. The CDR3, as DNA: TGTGCTAGTGGTTTGGGGCAGGCTTACTCTGGAAACACCATATATTTT. This chain connects TRBV12-5 to TRBJ1-3; D call uncertain. There are 16 residues in the CDR3. V was shortened by 1 base and J by 0 bases, with 10 bases between the two germline ends. Germline V gene data show CDR1 as LGHNT and CDR2 as FRNRAP.

CDR3 DNA: TGCGCCAGCAGCTCGGGGACAGCGGATTTCTATGGCTACACCTTC. It yields the protein CASSSGTADFYGYTF. The rearrangement joins TRBV5-1 to TRBJ1-2; 7 bases are shared with TRBD1. CDR1 SGHRS and CDR2 YFSETQ come from the germline V gene. This CDR3 has 15 amino acids. V dropped 3 bases and J dropped 4; count of bases not matched to a gene: 9.

This CDR3 is CASSSGQGGEKLFF. In nucleotides, the CDR3 is TGTGCCAGCAGCTCCGGACAGGGCGGTGAAAAACTGTTTTTT. This chain joins TRBV6-5 and TRBJ1-4; 8 positions agree with TRBD1. V shed 6 bases and J 7 bases; nucleotides not matched to a gene: 7. Germline V gives CDR1 MNHEY, CDR2 SVGAGI. CDR3 size: 14 residues.

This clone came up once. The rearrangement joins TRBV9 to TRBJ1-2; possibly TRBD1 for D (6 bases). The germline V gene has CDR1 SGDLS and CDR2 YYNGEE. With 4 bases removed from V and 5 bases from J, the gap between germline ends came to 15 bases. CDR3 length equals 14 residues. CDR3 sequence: CASSFGAGEYGYTF. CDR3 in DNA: TGTGCCAGCAGCTTTGGTGCAGGGGAGTATGGCTACACCTTC.

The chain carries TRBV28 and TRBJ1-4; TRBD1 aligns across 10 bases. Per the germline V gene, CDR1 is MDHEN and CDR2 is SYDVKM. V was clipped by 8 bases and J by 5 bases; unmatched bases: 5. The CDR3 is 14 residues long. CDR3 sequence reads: CASWGTGANEKLFF. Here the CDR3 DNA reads TGTGCCAGCTGGGGGACAGGGGCAAATGAAAAACTGTTTTTT.

The CDR3 DNA follows: TGCGCCAGCAGCCAAACTAGCGGGGGGGTGTCAGATACGCAGTATTTT. Encoded protein: CASSQTSGGVSDTQYF. This chain joins TRBV4-3 and TRBJ2-3, with 13 nucleotides matching TRBD2. V lost 2 bases to trimming and J lost 4 bases; unmatched junction nucleotides: 3. CDR1 and CDR2 (germline): LGHNA, YSLEER. CDR3 length: 16 residues.

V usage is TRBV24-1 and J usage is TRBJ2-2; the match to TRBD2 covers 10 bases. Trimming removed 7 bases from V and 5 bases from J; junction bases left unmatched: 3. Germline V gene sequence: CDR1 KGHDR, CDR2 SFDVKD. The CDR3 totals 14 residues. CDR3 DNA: TGTGCCACCAGGAGCGGGAGGGGGACCGGGGAGCTGTTTTTT. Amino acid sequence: CATRSGRGTGELFF.

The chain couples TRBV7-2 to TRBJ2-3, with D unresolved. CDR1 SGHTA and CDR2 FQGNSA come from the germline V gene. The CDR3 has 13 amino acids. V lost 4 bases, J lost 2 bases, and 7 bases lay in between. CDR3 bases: TGTGCCAGCAGCTCCCAGGTCACAGATACGCAGTATTTT. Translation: CASSSQVTDTQYF.

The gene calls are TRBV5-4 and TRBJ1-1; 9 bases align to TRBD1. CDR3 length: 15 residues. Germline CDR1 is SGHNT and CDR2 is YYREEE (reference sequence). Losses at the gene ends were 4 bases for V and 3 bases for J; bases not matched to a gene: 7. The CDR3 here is CASSKRTGADTEAFF. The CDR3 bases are TGTGCCAGCAGCAAACGGACAGGGGCGGACACTGAAGCTTTCTTT.

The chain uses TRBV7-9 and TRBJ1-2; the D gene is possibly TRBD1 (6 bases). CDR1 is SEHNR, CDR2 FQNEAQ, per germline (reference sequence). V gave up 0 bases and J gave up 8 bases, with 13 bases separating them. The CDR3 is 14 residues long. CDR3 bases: TGTGCCAGCAGCTTAGCGCAATCAGGGGCCGGCTACACCTTC. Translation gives CASSLAQSGAGYTF. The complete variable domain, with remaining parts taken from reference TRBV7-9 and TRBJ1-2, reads DTGVSQNPRHKITKRGQNVTFRCDPISEHNRLYWYRQTLGQGPEFLTYFQNEAQLEKSRLLSDRFSAERPKGSFSTLEIQRTEQGDSAMYLCASSLAQSGAGYTFGSGTRLTVV.

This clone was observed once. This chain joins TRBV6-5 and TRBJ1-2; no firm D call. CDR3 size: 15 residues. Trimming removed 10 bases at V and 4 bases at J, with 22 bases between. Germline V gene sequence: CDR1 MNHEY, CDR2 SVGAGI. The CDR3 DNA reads TGTGCCACCGGGAGTCCCGCAGGAGTATTCTATGGCTACACCTTC. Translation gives CATGSPAGVFYGYTF.

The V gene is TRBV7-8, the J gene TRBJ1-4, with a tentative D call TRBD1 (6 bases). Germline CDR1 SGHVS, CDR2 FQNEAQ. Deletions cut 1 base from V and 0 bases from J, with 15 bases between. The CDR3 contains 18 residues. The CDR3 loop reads CASSLETQGPTTNEKLFF. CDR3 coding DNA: TGTGCCAGCAGCTTAGAGACTCAGGGGCCTACAACTAATGAAAAACTGTTTTTT. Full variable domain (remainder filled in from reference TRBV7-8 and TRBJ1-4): GAGVSQSPRYKVAKRGQDVALRCDPISGHVSLFWYQQALGQGPEFLTYFQNEAQLDKSGLPSDRFFAERPEGSVSTLKIQRTQQEDSAVYLCASSLETQGPTTNEKLFFGSGTQLSVL.

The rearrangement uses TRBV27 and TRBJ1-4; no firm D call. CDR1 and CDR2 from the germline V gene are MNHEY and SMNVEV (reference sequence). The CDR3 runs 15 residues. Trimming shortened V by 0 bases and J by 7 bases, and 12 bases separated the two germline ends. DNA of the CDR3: TGTGCCAGCAGTTTATCCCGGCTTCGGGGTGAAAAACTGTTTTTT. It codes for CASSLSRLRGEKLFF.

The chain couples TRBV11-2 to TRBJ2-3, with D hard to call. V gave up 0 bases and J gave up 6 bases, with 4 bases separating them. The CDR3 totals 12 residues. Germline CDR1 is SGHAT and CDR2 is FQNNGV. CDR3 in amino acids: CASSLDRDTQYF. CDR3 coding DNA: TGTGCCAGCAGCTTAGATCGTGATACGCAGTATTTT.

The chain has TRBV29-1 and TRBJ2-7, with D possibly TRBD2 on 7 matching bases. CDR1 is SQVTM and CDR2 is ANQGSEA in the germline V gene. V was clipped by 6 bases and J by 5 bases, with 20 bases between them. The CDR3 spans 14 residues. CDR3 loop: CSVPKGGDRNEQYF. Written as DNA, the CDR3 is TGCAGCGTCCCGAAGGGGGGGGATCGAAACGAGCAGTACTTC.

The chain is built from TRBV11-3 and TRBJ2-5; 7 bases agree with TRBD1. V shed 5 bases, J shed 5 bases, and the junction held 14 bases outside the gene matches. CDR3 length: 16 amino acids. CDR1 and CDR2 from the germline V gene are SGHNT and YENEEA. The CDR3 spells CASSRIRTGSGETQYF. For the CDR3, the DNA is TGTGCCAGCAGCCGAATAAGGACAGGATCAGGGGAGACCCAGTACTTC. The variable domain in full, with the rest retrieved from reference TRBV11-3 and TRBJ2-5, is EAGVVQSPRYKIIEKKQPVAFWCNPISGHNTLYWYLQNLGQGPELLIRYENEEAVDDSQLPKDRFSAERLKGVDSTLKIQPAELGDSAVYLCASSRIRTGSGETQYFGPGTRLLVL.